This TCR beta chain emerged from a study of sequential checkpoint blockade in melanoma. Study in general: Both treatment sequences were followed by maintenance nivolumab.

The CDR3 spans 11 residues. V lost 10 bases and J lost 8, with 12 bases in between. Germline values: CDR1 MNHEY, CDR2 SVGAGI. Produced via immunoSEQ multiplex PCR; TCRdb's table is partial and in-frame only. The sample contains 25,000 to 35,000 clones, 83% of which appear only once. Indicated treatment: randomized to nivolumab then ipilimumab (arm A) or the reverse (arm B). DNA-damaging chemotherapy had not been given to any patient beforehand. PBMC sorting kept live CD3+CD8+ cells without CD19 or CD56. The receptor's source is a human donor with melanoma. The chain joins TRBV6-5 to TRBJ2-1; TRBD2 is a possible D gene (5 bases). The specimen was CD8+ T cells sorted from blood (inferred from file names), collected from a patient given nivolumab and ipilimumab in sequence. The CDR3 DNA reads as TGTGCCACAGAGGGTTCCCATGAGCAGTTCTTC. Protein product: CATEGSHEQFF.